Below, one T cell receptor (beta chain) is given with its context. The CDR3 is 16 amino acids. The germline CDR1 and CDR2 sequences are SGHNT and YYREEE (reference sequence). Losses at the gene ends were 4 bases for V and 2 bases for J; bases not matched to a gene: 6. This sample was taken from a study of blood T cell repertoires in COVID-19. Original analysis: Estimates of nucleated cell counts were drawn from the amplification of reference gene primers. Using immunoSEQ multiplex PCR, the repertoire was profiled, and TCRdb retains in-frame clones only, with some absent. The V and J calls and clone size come from that table; D and trimming were worked out from the DNA. The repertoire holds 80,000 or so clones, with roughly 86% as singletons.

Sequenced: peripheral blood. This clonotype was obtained from a woman in her sixties or seventies with acute or convalescent COVID-19. V gene TRBV5-4 combines with J gene TRBJ2-3, with 11 bases matching TRBD2. The CDR3 spells CASSPGTSGNTDTQYF. CDR3 sequence (DNA): TGTGCCAGCAGCCCGGGGACTAGCGGAAACACAGATACGCAGTATTTT. Using reference TRBV5-4 and TRBJ2-3 for the parts outside the CDR3, the full variable domain is ETGVTQSPTHLIKTRGQQVTLRCSSQSGHNTVSWYQQALGQGPQFIFQYYREEENGRGNFPPRFSGLQFPNYSSELNVNALELDDSALYLCASSPGTSGNTDTQYFGPGTRLTVL.